This TCR beta chain was profiled in a study of cytomegalovirus exposure and HLA in healthy donors. Researchers ran the PCR with 60 Vbeta and 13 Jbeta primers. Libraries were prepared by immunoSEQ multiplex PCR; TCRdb keeps only in-frame clonotypes and omits some of them. This table has about 210,000 clones, 75% to 80% appearing once. Germline assignment: CDR1 SGDLS and CDR2 YYNGEE. V shed 2 bases, J shed 8 bases, and the junction held 3 bases outside the gene matches. The CDR3 runs to 13 residues. The TCR originated in a male donor in good health and CMV-seronegative. The chain links TRBV9 to TRBJ2-1; TRBD2 matches at 8 bases. Sequencing used PBMCs. CDR3 nucleotide sequence: TGTGCCAGCAGCGTGAGCGGGAGCCATGAGCAGTTCTTC. Translated: CASSVSGSHEQFF.